This T cell receptor beta chain appears in the sequencing data of a study of blood T cell repertoires in COVID-19. For the study at large: Acute and convalescent COVID-19 specimens originated in the United States, Italy and Spain. T cells, B-cell-depleted T cells, or PBMCs provided the cDNA or gDNA that served as material.

In Seattle, patients joined the study during active infection and were tracked longitudinally. Per the germline V gene, CDR1 is LNHDA and CDR2 is SQIVND (reference sequence). This CDR3 contains 13 residues. The V end lost 7 bases, the J end lost 4 bases, and 13 bases lay between the germline ends. This clone was detected a few times. In the authors' workflow: Researchers report that nucleated cell counts were estimated from reference gene primer amplification. Repertoires were generated with immunoSEQ multiplex PCR, while TCRdb's copy carries only in-frame clones and drops some. The DNA was the basis for D and trimming; V, J and clone size are from that table. This sample carries approximately 140,000 clones, over 75% of them seen once, and the ten largest clones take roughly 8%.

The sample was peripheral blood. This TCR was recovered from a woman in her sixties or seventies with COVID-19, enrolled during active disease. The rearrangement links TRBV19 to TRBJ1-1, with D unresolved. As DNA, the CDR3 is TGTGCCAGTACCCACCCCCGGAGCACTGAAGCTTTCTTT. Translation gives CASTHPRSTEAFF.